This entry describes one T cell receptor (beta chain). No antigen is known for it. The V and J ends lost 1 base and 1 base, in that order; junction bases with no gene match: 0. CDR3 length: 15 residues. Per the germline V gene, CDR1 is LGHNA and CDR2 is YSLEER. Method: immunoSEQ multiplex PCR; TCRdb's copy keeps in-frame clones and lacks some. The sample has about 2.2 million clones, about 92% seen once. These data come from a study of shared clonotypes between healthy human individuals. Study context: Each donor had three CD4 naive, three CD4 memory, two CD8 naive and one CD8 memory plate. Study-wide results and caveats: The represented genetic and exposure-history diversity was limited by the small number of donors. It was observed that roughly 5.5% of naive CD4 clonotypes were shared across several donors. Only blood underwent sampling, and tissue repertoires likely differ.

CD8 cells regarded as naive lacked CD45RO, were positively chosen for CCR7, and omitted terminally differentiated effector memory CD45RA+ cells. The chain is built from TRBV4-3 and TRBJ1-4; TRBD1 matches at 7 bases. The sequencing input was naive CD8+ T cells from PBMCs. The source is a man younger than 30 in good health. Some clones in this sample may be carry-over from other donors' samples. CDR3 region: CASSQGTGTNEKLFF. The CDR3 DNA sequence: TGCGCCAGCAGCCAAGGGACAGGAACTAATGAAAAACTGTTTTTT.